This T cell receptor beta chain was identified in a study of CD8+ T cells in alopecia areata. Study summary: Treatment ran 6 to 18 months, with 6 months of follow-up afterward.

Treatment of the sample: oral pan-JAK inhibitor, 5-10 mg twice daily. This clone was seen a few times. Antigen unknown. CDR1 is GTSNPN, CDR2 SVGIG, per germline (reference sequence). V lost 8 bases and J 0 bases, leaving 17 bases between the germline ends. This CDR3 comprises 15 residues. Study-level findings and limits: Resident alphabeta T-cell populations of normal skin are likewise subject to sequencing in scalp samples. Persistence of many expanded lesional clones was seen in scalp and blood during tofacitinib. Tofacitinib yielded significantly lower scalp clonality and fewer expanded CD8+ clones among the top 100.

The authors extracted RNA and reverse transcribed it into cDNA as the sequencing template. The table came from immunoSEQ multiplex PCR; TCRdb's copy has only in-frame clones and leaves some out. The sample has about 190,000 clones, less than 65% seen once. This chain connects TRBV30 to TRBJ1-3; tentative D call: TRBD1 (6 bases). The sequences come from CD4+ T cells sorted from blood, collected at week 24, from a patient treated with tofacitinib. The clonotype comes from a human donor with alopecia areata. CDR3 loop: CARRGDTSSGNTIYF. CDR3 in DNA: TGTGCCCGCCGGGGGGACACCAGCTCTGGAAACACCATATATTTT.